Reported below is one TCR beta chain. The antigen remains undetermined. Only in-frame clones appear in the TCRdb table, and some are missing; sequencing was by immunoSEQ multiplex PCR. The data contain over 200,000 clones, 90% of them singletons. This record belongs to a study of cytomegalovirus exposure and HLA in healthy donors. Study-level background: Later analysis reported that the 130 or so validation repertoires shared the platform of the approximately 670 first-cohort repertoires. Study-wide findings and caveats: High specificity and sensitivity for cytomegalovirus status were reported for the classifier.

From germline, CDR1 is MNHNY and CDR2 SVGAGI (reference sequence). The J segment lost 5 bases and the V segment lost 6 bases, leaving 12 bases of the junction unmatched. There are 15 residues in the CDR3. The sequencing input was PBMCs. The source is a woman between 18 and 29 years old in good health and CMV-seronegative. The chain has TRBV6-6 and TRBJ2-5; TRBD1 aligns across 7 bases. The CDR3 DNA sequence: TGTGCCAGCAGCCAAACCGGGCCACAGGGGGAGACCCAGTACTTC. It encodes CASSQTGPQGETQYF.